This T cell receptor (beta chain) appears in the sequencing data of a study of long-term antiretroviral therapy in people with HIV. Study information: By about a decade, the earliest samples predate the 2015 immediate-ART recommendation.

Points from the study as a whole: CDR3 lengths in HIV samples spanned a narrower range than controls.

Sequencing relied on immunoSEQ assay v3.0, run at survey level. The protocol was immunoSEQ multiplex PCR, while the TCRdb copy is restricted to in-frame clones and leaves out a portion. The sample consists of roughly 28,000 clones, approximately 95% of them appearing once. A note on this clone: Antigen: not known.

V shed 8 bases and J shed 4 bases, with 15 bases lying between them. In germline, CDR1 is MNHNS, CDR2 SASEGT. The CDR3 runs 14 residues. This specimen consisted of unsorted PBMCs, obtained 5.3 years after starting antiretroviral therapy. V gene TRBV6-1 combines with J gene TRBJ1-5; possibly TRBD1 for D (6 bases). This clonotype originated in a man aged 50 or older with HIV. The CDR3 nucleotides are TGTGCCAGCGACATTACAGGGTTAAATCAGCCCCAGCATTTT. Translating gives CASDITGLNQPQHF.